This record covers a single TCR beta chain. The antigen remains unidentified. The sample originates from a study of cytomegalovirus exposure and HLA in healthy donors. Overall study results and limits: TCR beta chains numbering more than 150 were designated cytomegalovirus-associated.

Germline loops: CDR1 SNHLY, CDR2 FYNNEI. Deletions cut 5 bases from V and 1 base from J, with 9 bases between. This CDR3 comprises 15 residues. PCR was performed using 60 Vbeta and 13 Jbeta primers. Here immunoSEQ multiplex PCR was the method, and the copy in TCRdb shows in-frame clones only, minus some. The sample carries roughly 180,000 clones, 75% to 90% recorded once. This chain joins TRBV2 and TRBJ2-6; D perhaps matches TRBD1 (5 bases). This TCR was recovered from a boy younger than 10 in good health and CMV-seronegative. Sequencing input: PBMCs. CDR3 nucleotide sequence: TGTGCCAGCAGTTGGACACTGTCTGGGGCCAACGTCCTGACTTTC. Protein product: CASSWTLSGANVLTF.